These 12 T cell receptor beta chains originate from one sample sequenced in a study of T cell responses to AZD1222 COVID-19 vaccine (dated by TCRdb to the early 2020s). The receptor library was made with the immunoSEQ multiplex PCR assay. Here the immuneACCESS table is served through TCRdb, limited to in-frame sequences with V and J called. Missing clones are a known gap in these copies; in checked studies unresolved V genes cover under half, and the rest lacks a known reason. This sample gives about 100,000 clones in total; approximately 84% of them show up just once. The ten largest clones add up to 16% of the sample. Per the publication, the time point label means: baseline before first vaccination. The source was peripheral blood, collected on day 0 of AZD1222 vaccination. The source of these receptors is an adult in good health.

This clone was found a few times. The genes are TRBV7-9 and TRBJ2-1, with D perhaps given as TRBD1 or TRBD2 (5 bases each). This CDR3 comprises 15 residues. The germline CDR1 and CDR2 sequences are SEHNR and FQNEAQ (reference sequence). Deletions cut 3 bases from V and 5 bases from J, with 14 bases between. CDR3 bases: TGTGCCAGCAGCTTCCGGGACCCCAAGCACAATGAGCAGTTCTTC. This translates into CASSFRDPKHNEQFF.

CDR3 coding DNA: TGTGCCAGCAGTACTATTTCTCCTACAGGGGCGAGCTCCTACGAGCAGTACTTC. It translates to CASSTISPTGASSYEQYF. The chain combines TRBV27 with TRBJ2-7; the match to TRBD1 covers 7 bases. The junction had 16 bases not matched to a gene; V was cut back by 5 bases and J by 0 bases. From germline, CDR1 is MNHEY and CDR2 SMNVEV (reference sequence). The CDR3 covers 18 residues.

This clone was counted a few times. V is TRBV30 and J is TRBJ1-2, with D unclear. There are 13 residues in the CDR3. The germline gives CDR1 GTSNPN, CDR2 SVGIG (reference sequence). Trimming cost V 3 bases and J 8 bases, with 16 bases left between them. CDR3 DNA sequence: TGTGCCTGGAGCGAAGACTTAGCACGGGGCTACACCTTC. It specifies CAWSEDLARGYTF. Full variable domain (rest looked up from reference TRBV30 and TRBJ1-2): SQTIHQWPATLVQPVGSPLSLECTVEGTSNPNLYWYRQAAGRGLQLLFYSVGIGQISSEVPQNLSASRPQDRQFILSSKKLLLSDSGFYLCAWSEDLARGYTFGSGTRLTVV.

The sample holds one count of this clone. The chain has TRBV5-1 and TRBJ2-2; 13 nucleotides agree with TRBD2. Germline CDR1 is SGHRS and CDR2 is YFSETQ. This CDR3 contains 19 residues. V was clipped by 1 base and J by 7 bases; unmatched bases: 13. DNA of the CDR3: TGCGCCAGCAGCTTGAACGCACCGGGACTAGCGGGAAGAGGCGGGGAGCTGTTTTTT. The encoded protein is CASSLNAPGLAGRGGELFF.

The J gene is TRBJ2-5, the V gene TRBV5-1; D gene uncertain. The CDR3 is 14 residues long. Trimming took off 0 bases at V and 2 bases at J, with 8 bases between the two ends. Germline V lookup: CDR1 SGHRS, CDR2 YFSETQ. CDR3 residues: CASSLGGDQETQYF. The CDR3 DNA follows: TGCGCCAGCAGCTTGGGCGGTGATCAAGAGACCCAGTACTTC.

This clone occurred once. This chain uses TRBV7-9 with TRBJ2-3; D possibly corresponds to TRBD1 (7 bases). Germline V gives CDR1 SEHNR, CDR2 FQNEAQ (reference sequence). This CDR3 spans 15 amino acids. The V and J ends lost 2 bases and 5 bases respectively, with 14 bases between them. CDR3: CASSLRRGREDTQYF. CDR3 nucleotide sequence: TGTGCCAGCAGCTTAAGGAGGGGGCGCGAAGATACGCAGTATTTT. Complete variable domain (other parts from reference TRBV7-9 and TRBJ2-3): DTGVSQNPRHKITKRGQNVTFRCDPISEHNRLYWYRQTLGQGPEFLTYFQNEAQLEKSRLLSDRFSAERPKGSFSTLEIQRTEQGDSAMYLCASSLRRGREDTQYFGPGTRLTVL.

The gene calls are TRBV15 and TRBJ2-1; D may be TRBD1 (6 bases). The CDR3 contains 17 residues. Germline-derived CDR1 and CDR2 are LNHNV and YYDKDF (reference sequence). V was pared by 0 bases and J by 8 bases, with 20 bases between. The CDR3 reads CATSREIGRGILYEQFF. Written as DNA, the CDR3 is TGTGCCACCAGCAGAGAAATCGGTAGGGGGATCCTCTATGAGCAGTTCTTC.

The gene calls are TRBV7-9 and TRBJ1-1; D is unclear. V was clipped by 2 bases and J by 6 bases, with 7 bases between them. This CDR3 has 12 residues. Germline V gene lookup returns CDR1 SEHNR and CDR2 FQNEAQ (reference sequence). This CDR3 reads CASSLSRAEAFF. For the CDR3, the DNA is TGTGCCAGCAGCTTATCGCGCGCTGAAGCTTTCTTT.

The rearrangement uses TRBV21-1 and TRBJ1-1. TRBV21-1 is flagged as a pseudogene. The CDR3 runs 14 residues. The chain's CDR3 is CASSTPSGRRKAFF. In DNA form, the CDR3 reads TGTGCCAGCAGCACTCCCTCGGGGAGGAGAAAAGCTTTCTTT.

The CDR3 region is CASSQLGARGYTF. The CDR3 DNA reads as TGTGCCAGCAGCCAACTGGGGGCGCGCGGCTACACCTTC. The chain recombines TRBV3-1 (or the pseudogene TRBV3-2) with TRBJ1-2; D may be TRBD1 (6 bases). CDR1 is LGHDT, CDR2 YNNKEL, per germline (reference sequence). V dropped 2 bases and J dropped 8 bases, with 12 bases sitting between them. This CDR3 spans 13 amino acids.

This chain connects TRBV19 to TRBJ2-5; the match to TRBD1 covers 9 bases. The junction had 8 bases not matched to a gene; V was cut back by 5 bases and J by 4 bases. This CDR3 has 15 amino acids. The germline V gene has CDR1 LNHDA and CDR2 SQIVND (reference sequence). CDR3 DNA sequence: TGTGCCAGTAGTTCCCGTGGGACAGGGAGAGAGACCCAGTACTTC. This sequence encodes CASSSRGTGRETQYF.

This clone was seen only a few times. The chain links TRBV6-4 to TRBJ2-3, with 8 bases lining up with TRBD2. This CDR3 is built from 16 residues. Germline V lookup: CDR1 MRHNA, CDR2 SNTAGT. The ends lost 6 bases at V and 6 bases at J; junction bases unmatched: 14. CDR3 coding DNA: TGTGCCAGCAGCCCCACTAGCGGCCTCGGACACGATACGCAGTATTTT. This gives the protein CASSPTSGLGHDTQYF.